A selection of T cell receptor beta chains follows, all from one sample in a study of neurological immune-mediated disorders. One entry per CDR3 protein results from TCRdb running MiXCR on the 5' RACE reads. The sample yields about 120,000 distinct CDR3 sequences, about 3.2% seen once. Input material: PBMCs. The origin of the receptors is a woman younger than 45 with multiple sclerosis. CDR3s include the opening cysteine and the closing phenylalanine or tryptophan. D genes are given only for firm matches. Clone sizes are given selectively: once, few, many, or a class where the clone is expanded.

V	J	D	size	DNA	CDR3
TRBV4-1	TRBJ1-1	TRBD1	few	TGCGCCAGCAGCGACGGGACAGGGGCTAACACTGAAGCTTTCTTT	CASSDGTGANTEAFF
TRBV7-2	TRBJ2-5	-	many	TGTGCCAGCAGCATCGGGGAGACCCAGTACTTC	CASSIGETQYF
TRBV11-2	TRBJ2-3	-	-	TGTGCCAGCAGCATACAGGGAGCTACGCAGTATTTT	CASSIQGATQYF
TRBV9	TRBJ2-7	-	many	TGTGCCAGCAGCGCGGCCGGGACGTCCTACGAGCAGTACTTC	CASSAAGTSYEQYF
TRBV5-1	TRBJ1-1	TRBD1	few	TGCGCCAGCAGCTCCGGGACAGGGGGTTTTACTGAAGCTTTCTTT	CASSSGTGGFTEAFF
TRBV12-3/TRBV12-4	TRBJ2-7	TRBD1	many	TGTGCCAGCAGTTTCGGGACAGGGCGATACGAGCAGTACTTC	CASSFGTGRYEQYF
TRBV7-9	TRBJ1-1	TRBD1	many	TGTGCCAGCAGCTTACGACAGGGCGACACTGAAGCTTTCTTT	CASSLRQGDTEAFF
TRBV5-6	TRBJ1-2	-	many	TGTGCCAGCACCCTGGGGGCGCGGGGCTACACCTTC	CASTLGARGYTF
TRBV20-1	TRBJ1-6	-	-	TGCAGTGCTTACTCCCAGAGGGCCAATTCACCCCTCCACTTT	CSAYSQRANSPLHF
TRBV7-9	TRBJ1-1	TRBD1	many	TGTGCCAGCAGCTTAGCGGGAGAGGGGGCTGAGACTGAAGCTTTCTTT	CASSLAGEGAETEAFF
TRBV12-3/TRBV12-4	TRBJ1-1	-	many	TGTGCCAGCAGTTTCCCCCAGGGCGTCACTGAAGCTTTCTTT	CASSFPQGVTEAFF
TRBV5-1	TRBJ2-5	TRBD1	many	TGCGCCAGCAGCCCCATACCGGGACAGCGACAAGAGACCCAGTACTTC	CASSPIPGQRQETQYF
TRBV3-1	TRBJ2-4	TRBD1	many	TGTGCCAGCAGCCAAGATGGGCAGGGGGCGGCCAAAAACATTCAGTACTTC	CASSQDGQGAAKNIQYF
TRBV6-5	TRBJ1-1	TRBD1	many	TGTGCCAGCAGTTACAGGGGGCCGTCTGAAGCTTTCTTT	CASSYRGPSEAFF
TRBV7-6	TRBJ2-1	-	many	TGTGCCAGCCGCCGGGGGAATGAGCAGTTCTTC	CASRRGNEQFF
TRBV6-5	TRBJ2-7	-	many	TGTGCCAGCAGTTACTCGACTGCCTACGAGCAGTACTTC	CASSYSTAYEQYF
TRBV5-1	TRBJ1-3	-	many	TGCGCCAGCAGCGTGGACAGTTTAAACACCATATATTTT	CASSVDSLNTIYF
TRBV19	TRBJ2-7	-	many	TGTGCCAGTAGTGCCAGACAGTCCTACGAGCAGTACTTC	CASSARQSYEQYF
TRBV5-5	TRBJ1-1	-	many	TGTGCCAGCAGCTTGGCCTGGGGTCTTCGAACTGAAGCTTTCTTT	CASSLAWGLRTEAFF
TRBV28	TRBJ2-1	TRBD2	many	TGTGCCAGCAGTTTTCCCGGGACTAGCGCGATCAATGAGCAGTTCTTC	CASSFPGTSAINEQFF
TRBV20-1	TRBJ2-1	-	many	TGCAGTGCTAGAGAGGGGGTCTTGATGGGGGGACGGTCCTACAATGAGCAGTTCTTC	CSAREGVLMGGRSYNEQFF
TRBV11-2	TRBJ1-3	-	-	TGTGCCAGCAAGGGACACAGGGTCGCTGGAAACACCATATATTTT	CASKGHRVAGNTIYF
TRBV24-1	TRBJ1-2	-	many	TGTGCCACCACCACACCCGACCTGACAGTTAACTATGGCTACACCTTC	CATTTPDLTVNYGYTF
TRBV25-1	TRBJ2-1	-	many	TGTGCCAGCAGTCGGGGATTGGCGGGAGAGCAGTTCTTC	CASSRGLAGEQFF
TRBV12-5	TRBJ2-7	TRBD2	-	TGTGCTAGTGGTTTGGTTCCGACTAGCGGGGGGGCCTACGAGCAGTACTTC	CASGLVPTSGGAYEQYF
TRBV7-9	TRBJ2-7	-	-	TGTGCCAGCAGCTTTTCTATGCTGGGGGATTACGAGCAGTACTTC	CASSFSMLGDYEQYF
TRBV4-3	TRBJ2-3	-	-	TGCGCCAGCAGCCAAGTTTCAGGAGTCGGAGGCACAGATACGCAGTATTTT	CASSQVSGVGGTDTQYF
TRBV5-1	TRBJ2-3	TRBD2	many	TGCGCCAGCAGCCGCGGACTAGCGGGGGGATTTAGCACAGATACGCAGTATTTT	CASSRGLAGGFSTDTQYF
TRBV10-2	TRBJ2-1	TRBD2	many	TGCGCCAGCACTGATACTAGCGGGAGTTTTAGGGTTGAGCAGTTCTTC	CASTDTSGSFRVEQFF
TRBV5-5	TRBJ1-5	-	many	TGTGCCAGCAGCCCCGGCAGGGGTGGGCAGCCCCAGCATTTT	CASSPGRGGQPQHF
TRBV20-1	TRBJ1-5	-	many	TGCAGTGCTAGCCGTGGGGCTAGCAATCAGCCCCAGCATTTT	CSASRGASNQPQHF
TRBV5-1	TRBJ2-5	-	many	TGCGCCAGCAGCCTGGAGTGGTTAGAGACCCAGTACTTC	CASSLEWLETQYF